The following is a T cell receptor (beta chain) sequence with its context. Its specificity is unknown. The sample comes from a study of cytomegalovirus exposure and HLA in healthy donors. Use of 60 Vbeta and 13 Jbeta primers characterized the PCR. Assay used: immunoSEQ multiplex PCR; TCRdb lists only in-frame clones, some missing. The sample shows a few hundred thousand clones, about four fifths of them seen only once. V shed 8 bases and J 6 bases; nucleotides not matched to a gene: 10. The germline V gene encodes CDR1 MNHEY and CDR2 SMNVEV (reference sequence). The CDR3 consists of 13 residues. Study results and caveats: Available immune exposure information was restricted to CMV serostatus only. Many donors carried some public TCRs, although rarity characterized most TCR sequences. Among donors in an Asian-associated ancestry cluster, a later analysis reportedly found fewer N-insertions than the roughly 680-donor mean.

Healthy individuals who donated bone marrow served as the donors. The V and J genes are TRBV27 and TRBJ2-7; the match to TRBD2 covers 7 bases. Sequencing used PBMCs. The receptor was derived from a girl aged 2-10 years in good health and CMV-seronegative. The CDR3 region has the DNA TGTGCCAGCGCGGCGGCGGGAGTCCGCGAGCAGTACTTC. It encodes CASAAAGVREQYF.